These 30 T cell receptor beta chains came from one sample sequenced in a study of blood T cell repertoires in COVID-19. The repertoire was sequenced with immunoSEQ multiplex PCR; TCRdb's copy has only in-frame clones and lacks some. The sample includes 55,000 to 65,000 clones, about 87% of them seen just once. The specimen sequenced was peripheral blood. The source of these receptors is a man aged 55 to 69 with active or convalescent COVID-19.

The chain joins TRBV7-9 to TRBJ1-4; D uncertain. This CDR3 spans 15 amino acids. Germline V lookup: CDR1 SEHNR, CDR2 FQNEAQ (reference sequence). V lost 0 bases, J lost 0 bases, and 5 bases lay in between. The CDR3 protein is CASSLAVATNEKLFF. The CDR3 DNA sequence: TGTGCCAGCAGCTTAGCGGTAGCAACTAATGAAAAACTGTTTTTT. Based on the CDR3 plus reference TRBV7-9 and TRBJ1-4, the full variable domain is DTGVSQNPRHKITKRGQNVTFRCDPISEHNRLYWYRQTLGQGPEFLTYFQNEAQLEKSRLLSDRFSAERPKGSFSTLEIQRTEQGDSAMYLCASSLAVATNEKLFFGSGTQLSVL.

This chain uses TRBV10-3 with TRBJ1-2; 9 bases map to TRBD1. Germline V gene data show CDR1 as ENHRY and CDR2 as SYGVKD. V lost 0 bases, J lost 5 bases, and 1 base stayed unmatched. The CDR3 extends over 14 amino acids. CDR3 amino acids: CAISESGQGYGYTF. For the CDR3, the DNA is TGTGCCATCAGTGAGTCCGGACAGGGGTATGGCTACACCTTC.

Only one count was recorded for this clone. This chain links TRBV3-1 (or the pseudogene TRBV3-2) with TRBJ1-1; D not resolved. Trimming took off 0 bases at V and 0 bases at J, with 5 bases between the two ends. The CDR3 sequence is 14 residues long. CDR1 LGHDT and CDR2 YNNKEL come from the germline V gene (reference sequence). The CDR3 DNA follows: TGTGCCAGCAGCCAAGACGGGATGAACACTGAAGCTTTCTTT. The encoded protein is CASSQDGMNTEAFF.

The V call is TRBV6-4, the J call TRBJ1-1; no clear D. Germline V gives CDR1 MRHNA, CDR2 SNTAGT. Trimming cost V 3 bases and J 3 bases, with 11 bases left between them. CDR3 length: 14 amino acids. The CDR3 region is CASSDWRVYTEAFF. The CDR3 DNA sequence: TGTGCCAGCAGTGATTGGAGGGTTTACACTGAAGCTTTCTTT.

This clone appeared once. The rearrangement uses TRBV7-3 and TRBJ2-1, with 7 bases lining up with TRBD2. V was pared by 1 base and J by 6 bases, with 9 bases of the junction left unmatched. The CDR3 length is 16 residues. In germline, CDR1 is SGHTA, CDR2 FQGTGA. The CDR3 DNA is TGTGCCAGCAGCTTAAATCGAGCGGGAAAAATCAATGAGCAGTTCTTC. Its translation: CASSLNRAGKINEQFF.

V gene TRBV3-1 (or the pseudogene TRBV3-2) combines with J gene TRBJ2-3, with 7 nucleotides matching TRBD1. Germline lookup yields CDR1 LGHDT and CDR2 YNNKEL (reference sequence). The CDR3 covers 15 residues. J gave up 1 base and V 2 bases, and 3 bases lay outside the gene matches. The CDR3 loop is CASSQIGQGTDTQYF. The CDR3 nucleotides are TGTGCCAGCAGCCAAATTGGACAGGGCACAGATACGCAGTATTTT.

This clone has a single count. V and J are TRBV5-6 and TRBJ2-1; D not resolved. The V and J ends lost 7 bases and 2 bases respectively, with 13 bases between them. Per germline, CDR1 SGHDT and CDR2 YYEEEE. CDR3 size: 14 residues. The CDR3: CASGRRGAYNEQFF. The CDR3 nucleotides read TGTGCCAGCGGCCGCCGCGGAGCCTACAATGAGCAGTTCTTC.

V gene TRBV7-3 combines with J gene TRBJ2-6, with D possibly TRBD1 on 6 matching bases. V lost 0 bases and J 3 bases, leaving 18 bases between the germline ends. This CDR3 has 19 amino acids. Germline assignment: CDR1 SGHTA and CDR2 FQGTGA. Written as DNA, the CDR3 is TGTGCCAGCAGCTTAACCCGGGGCAGGGGCTGGGATGGGGCCAACGTCCTGACTTTC. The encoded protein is CASSLTRGRGWDGANVLTF.

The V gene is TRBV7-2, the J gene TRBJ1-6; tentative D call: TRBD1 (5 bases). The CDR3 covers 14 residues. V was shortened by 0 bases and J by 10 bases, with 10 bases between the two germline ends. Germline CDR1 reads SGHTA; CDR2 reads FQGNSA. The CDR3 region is CASSLAGEVSPLHF. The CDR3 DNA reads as TGTGCCAGCAGCTTAGCAGGGGAGGTATCACCCCTCCACTTT.

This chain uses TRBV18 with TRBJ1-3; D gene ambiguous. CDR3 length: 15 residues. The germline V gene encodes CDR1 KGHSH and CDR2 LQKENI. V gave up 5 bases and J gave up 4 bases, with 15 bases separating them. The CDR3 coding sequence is TGTGCCAGCTCATCGTCGGGTCAGCGGGGAAACACCATATATTTT. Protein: CASSSSGQRGNTIYF.

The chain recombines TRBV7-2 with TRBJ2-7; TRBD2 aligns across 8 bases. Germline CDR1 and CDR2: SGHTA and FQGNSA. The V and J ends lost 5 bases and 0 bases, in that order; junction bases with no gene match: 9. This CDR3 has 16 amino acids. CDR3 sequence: CASSPRRAGASYEQYF. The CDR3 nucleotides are TGTGCCAGCAGCCCCCGTAGAGCGGGGGCCTCCTACGAGCAGTACTTC.

CDR3 in DNA: TGTGCCAGCAGGGCTTGGAGCACCGGGGAGCTGTTTTTT. This translates into CASRAWSTGELFF. The rearrangement uses TRBV7-6 and TRBJ2-2; no clear D gene. The germline CDR1 and CDR2 sequences are SGHVS and FNYEAQ. Trimming removed 6 bases at V and 4 bases at J, with 9 bases between. The CDR3 extends over 13 amino acids.

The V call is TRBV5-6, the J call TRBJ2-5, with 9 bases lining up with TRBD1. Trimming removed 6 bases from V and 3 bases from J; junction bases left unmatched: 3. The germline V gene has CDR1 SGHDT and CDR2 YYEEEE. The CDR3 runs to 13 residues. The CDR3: CASIWTGEETQYF. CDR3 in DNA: TGTGCCAGCATTTGGACAGGGGAAGAGACCCAGTACTTC.

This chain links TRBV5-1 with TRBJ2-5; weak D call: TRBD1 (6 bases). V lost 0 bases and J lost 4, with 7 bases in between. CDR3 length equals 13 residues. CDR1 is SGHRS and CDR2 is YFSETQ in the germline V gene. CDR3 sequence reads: CASSLEGGETQYF. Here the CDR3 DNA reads TGCGCCAGCAGCTTGGAAGGGGGAGAGACCCAGTACTTC.

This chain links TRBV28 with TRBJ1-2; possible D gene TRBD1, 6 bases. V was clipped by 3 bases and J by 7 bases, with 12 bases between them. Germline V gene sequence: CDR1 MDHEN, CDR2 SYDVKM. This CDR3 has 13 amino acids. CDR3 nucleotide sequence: TGTGCCAGCAGTTTTAACAGGGCCGCTGGCTACACCTTC. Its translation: CASSFNRAAGYTF.

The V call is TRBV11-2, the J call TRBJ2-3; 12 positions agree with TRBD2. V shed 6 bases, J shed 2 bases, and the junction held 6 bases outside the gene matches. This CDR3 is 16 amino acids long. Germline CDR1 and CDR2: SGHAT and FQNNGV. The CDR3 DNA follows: TGTGCCAGCAGTTCTGGACTAGCGGGATTCACAGATACGCAGTATTTT. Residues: CASSSGLAGFTDTQYF.

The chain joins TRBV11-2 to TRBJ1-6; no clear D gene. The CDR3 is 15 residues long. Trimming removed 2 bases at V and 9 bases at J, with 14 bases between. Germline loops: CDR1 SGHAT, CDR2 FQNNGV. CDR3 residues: CASSLNSLGLSPLHF. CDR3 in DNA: TGTGCCAGCAGCTTAAATTCACTTGGTCTTTCACCCCTCCACTTT.

The CDR3 sequence is CASSRREGWTGELFF. CDR3 coding DNA: TGTGCCAGCAGTAGGAGGGAGGGCTGGACCGGGGAGCTGTTTTTT. This rearrangement joins TRBV6-5 to TRBJ2-2; 7 bases map to TRBD2. CDR1 and CDR2 from the germline V gene are MNHEY and SVGAGI. This CDR3 has 15 amino acids. V lost 5 bases, J lost 5 bases, and 8 bases stayed unmatched.

DNA of the CDR3: TGTGCCAGCAGGCTGACAGGGCCCCGGGGTGAAGCTTTCTTT. Its translation: CASRLTGPRGEAFF. The chain employs TRBV2 and TRBJ1-1, with 7 positions matching TRBD1. The CDR3 contains 14 residues. Germline V gene data show CDR1 as SNHLY and CDR2 as FYNNEI. The J segment lost 7 bases and the V segment lost 6 bases, leaving 11 bases of the junction unmatched.

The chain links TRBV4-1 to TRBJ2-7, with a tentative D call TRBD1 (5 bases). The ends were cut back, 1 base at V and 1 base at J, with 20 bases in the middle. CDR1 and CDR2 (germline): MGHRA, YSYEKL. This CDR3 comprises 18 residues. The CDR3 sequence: CASSQGAPGSGSSYEQYF. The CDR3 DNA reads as TGCGCCAGCAGCCAAGGAGCCCCAGGGTCGGGTTCTTCCTACGAGCAGTACTTC.

This CDR3 reads CASSVDDHEDKVGNVLTF. CDR3 DNA: TGTGCCAGCAGCGTCGATGATCACGAGGACAAAGTCGGGAACGTCCTGACTTTC. V usage is TRBV7-1 and J usage is TRBJ2-6; TRBD1 is a possible D gene (5 bases). TRBV7-1 is known as an ORF, though its function is uncertain. The germline V and J ends were trimmed by 5 bases and 10 bases, with 27 bases remaining between them. The CDR3 is 18 amino acids.

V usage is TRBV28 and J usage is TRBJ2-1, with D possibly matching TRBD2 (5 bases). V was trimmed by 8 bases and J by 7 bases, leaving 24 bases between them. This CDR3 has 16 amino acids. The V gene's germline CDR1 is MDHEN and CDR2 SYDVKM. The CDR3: CASYSGVTLGVNEQFF. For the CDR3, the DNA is TGTGCCAGCTACTCCGGGGTAACATTGGGCGTAAATGAGCAGTTCTTC.

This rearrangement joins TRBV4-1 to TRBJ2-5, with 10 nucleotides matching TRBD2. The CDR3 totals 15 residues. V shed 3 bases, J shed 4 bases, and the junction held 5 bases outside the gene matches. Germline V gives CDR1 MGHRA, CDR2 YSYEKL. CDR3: CASSHFSGGAETQYF. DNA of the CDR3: TGCGCCAGCAGCCATTTCAGCGGGGGGGCAGAGACCCAGTACTTC.

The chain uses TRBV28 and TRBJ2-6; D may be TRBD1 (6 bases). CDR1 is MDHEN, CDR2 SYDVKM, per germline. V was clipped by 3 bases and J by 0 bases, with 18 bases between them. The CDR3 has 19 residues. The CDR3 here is CASSFFRQGSSSGANVLTF. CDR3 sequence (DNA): TGTGCCAGCAGTTTTTTCAGGCAGGGGTCGAGCTCTGGGGCCAACGTCCTGACTTTC. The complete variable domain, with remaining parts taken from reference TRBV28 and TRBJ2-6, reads DVKVTQSSRYLVKRTGEKVFLECVQDMDHENMFWYRQDPGLGLRLIYFSYDVKMKEKGDIPEGYSVSREKKERFSLILESASTNQTSMYLCASSFFRQGSSSGANVLTFGAGSRLTVL.

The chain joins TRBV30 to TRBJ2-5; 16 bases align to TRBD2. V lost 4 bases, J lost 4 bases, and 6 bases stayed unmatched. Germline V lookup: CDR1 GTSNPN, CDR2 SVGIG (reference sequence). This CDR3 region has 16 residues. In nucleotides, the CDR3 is TGTGCCTGGACGGGACTAGCGGGAGGGTTCGCAGAGACCCAGTACTTC. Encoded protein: CAWTGLAGGFAETQYF.

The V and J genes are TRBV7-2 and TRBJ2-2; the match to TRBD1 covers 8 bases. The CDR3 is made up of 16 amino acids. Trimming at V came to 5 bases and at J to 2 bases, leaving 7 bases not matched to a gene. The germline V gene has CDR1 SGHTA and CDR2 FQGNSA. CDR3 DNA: TGTGCCAGCAGCCCTCGGGACAGGCGAAACACCGGGGAGCTGTTTTTT. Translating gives CASSPRDRRNTGELFF. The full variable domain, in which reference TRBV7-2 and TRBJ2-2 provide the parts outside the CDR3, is GAGVSQSPSNKVTEKGKDVELRCDPISGHTALYWYRQSLGQGLEFLIYFQGNSAPDKSGLPSDRFSAERTGGSVSTLTIQRTQQEDSAVYLCASSPRDRRNTGELFFGEGSRLTVL.

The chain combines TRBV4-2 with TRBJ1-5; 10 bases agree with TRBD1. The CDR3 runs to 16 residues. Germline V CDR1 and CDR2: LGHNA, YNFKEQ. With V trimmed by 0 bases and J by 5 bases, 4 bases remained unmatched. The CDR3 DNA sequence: TGTGCCAGCAGCCAAGATGGGGACAGGGGCTATCAGCCCCAGCATTTT. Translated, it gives CASSQDGDRGYQPQHF.

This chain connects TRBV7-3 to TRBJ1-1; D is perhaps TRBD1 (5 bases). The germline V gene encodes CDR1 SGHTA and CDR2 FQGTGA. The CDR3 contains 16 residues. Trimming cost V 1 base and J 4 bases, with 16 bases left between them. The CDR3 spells CASSLRPPGLSTEAFF. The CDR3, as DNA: TGTGCCAGCAGCTTAAGACCCCCAGGGCTATCCACTGAAGCTTTCTTT.

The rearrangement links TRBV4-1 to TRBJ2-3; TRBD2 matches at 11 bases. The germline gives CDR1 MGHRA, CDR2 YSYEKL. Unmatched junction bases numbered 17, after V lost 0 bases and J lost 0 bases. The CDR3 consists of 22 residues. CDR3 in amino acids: CASSQDFVTSGSPGPSTDTQYF. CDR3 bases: TGCGCCAGCAGCCAAGACTTCGTTACTAGCGGGAGCCCGGGACCTAGCACAGATACGCAGTATTTT.

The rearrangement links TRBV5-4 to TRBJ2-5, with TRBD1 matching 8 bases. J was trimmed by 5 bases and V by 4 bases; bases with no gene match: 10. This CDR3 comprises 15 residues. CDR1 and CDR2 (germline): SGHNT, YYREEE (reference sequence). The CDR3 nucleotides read TGTGCCAGCAGCCTCGACAGGGGTTGGGGGGAGACCCAGTACTTC. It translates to CASSLDRGWGETQYF.